This T cell receptor beta chain comes out of a study of persistence of HIV-infected CD4 T cells. Study overall: Median time on suppressive ART was over seven years.

An overlapping HIV-1 Gag peptide pool stimulated these cells at 1 ug/peptide/mL. Memory cells lacking CD40L and CD69 with high CD45RO were sorted. Donors had CD4+ T cell counts above 400 cells/uL and were CMV-seropositive. The libraries were made with immunoSEQ version 4 in survey mode. Assay used: immunoSEQ multiplex PCR; TCRdb lists only in-frame clones, some missing. The repertoire holds about 60,000 clones, with 70% to 75% as singletons. General study points: Degenerate expanded CDR3beta sequences were enriched among CMV- and Gag-responding cells. Compared with CD3/CD28-stimulated cells, CMV- and Gag-responding cells showed lower TCRbeta richness.

Comments on this clone: No antigen is known for it.

The clonotype originates from an adult man with HIV who was CMV-seropositive. This sample comprised CD4+ T cells sorted from PBMCs after approximately 19-hour stimulation, obtained from a patient who received antiretroviral therapy.

The DNA for the CDR3 is TGTGCCAGCAGTTACAAGCCTGAGGTTGGGCAGTACTTC. This gives the protein CASSYKPEVGQYF. J is TRBJ2-7 and V is TRBV6-5; no clear D. Germline values: CDR1 MNHEY, CDR2 SVGAGI. Between the trimmed V and J ends, which lost 2 bases and 9 bases, there was a span of 14 bases. This CDR3 has 13 residues.